The 19 T cell receptor beta chains below come from one sample, sequenced in a study of T cells in Graves' hyperthyroidism and ophthalmopathy. The investigators amplified TCR beta CDR3 regions from RNA transcripts. HTBI primers drove first-round RT-PCR of the TCR CDR3. TCRdb re-analysed the multiplex PCR reads in MiXCR, keeping a single row per CDR3 protein. Seen here are hundreds of thousands of distinct CDR3 sequences, more than 14% observed once, and the top ten hold about 12%. Input material: blood. Source of these receptors: a woman in her fifties or sixties with Graves' ophthalmopathy.

This clonotype occurred many times. The chain has TRBV28 and TRBJ1-4; D call uncertain. Per the germline V gene, CDR1 is MDHEN and CDR2 is SYDVKM. The CDR3 covers 12 residues. The ends were cut back, 5 bases at V and 7 bases at J, with 8 bases in the middle. CDR3 loop: CASSQLGEKLFF. The CDR3 nucleotides are TGTGCCAGCAGTCAATTAGGTGAAAAACTGTTTTTT.

This clonotype has a handful of counts. The chain employs TRBV6-1 and TRBJ1-5; 9 bases agree with TRBD1. The length of the CDR3 is 14 residues. The V and J ends lost 4 bases and 9 bases, in that order; junction bases with no gene match: 7. Germline V gene sequence: CDR1 MNHNS, CDR2 SASEGT. The CDR3 loop reads CASSAQGARWPQHF. The DNA for the CDR3 is TGTGCCAGCAGTGCACAGGGGGCCCGCTGGCCCCAGCATTTT.

This clonotype has ten or more counts. For the CDR3, the DNA is TGTGCCAGCAGTTTAAGGGCGATAAACCCTAACTATGGCTACACCTTC. As protein: CASSLRAINPNYGYTF. The chain employs TRBV28 and TRBJ1-2; D unresolved. There are 16 residues in the CDR3. Deletions cut 2 bases from V and 0 bases from J, with 13 bases between. Germline values: CDR1 MDHEN, CDR2 SYDVKM.

The chain has TRBV18 and TRBJ2-3; TRBD2 agrees at 11 bases. The V and J ends lost 5 bases and 4 bases, in that order; junction bases with no gene match: 2. The CDR3 sequence is 14 residues long. In germline, CDR1 is KGHSH, CDR2 LQKENI. The CDR3 is CASSIAGGPDTQYF. As DNA, the CDR3 is TGTGCCAGCTCAATAGCGGGAGGGCCAGATACGCAGTATTTT.

This clonotype was counted between two and nine times. The chain has TRBV7-3 and TRBJ1-1; D remains unclear. Germline V gene sequence: CDR1 SGHTA, CDR2 FQGTGA. This CDR3 is 13 amino acids long. V lost 0 bases and J 3 bases, leaving 5 bases between the germline ends. CDR3 in amino acids: CASSLTGYTEAFF. CDR3 DNA sequence: TGTGCCAGCAGCTTAACTGGGTACACTGAAGCTTTCTTT.

Ten or more counts support this clonotype. The V gene is TRBV18, the J gene TRBJ1-1, with D perhaps TRBD1 (5 bases). The V gene lost 0 bases and the J gene lost 3 bases, with 14 bases spanning the gap. The CDR3 has 16 residues. In germline, CDR1 is KGHSH, CDR2 LQKENI. The CDR3 loop reads CASSPPGDGAHTEAFF. CDR3 bases: TGTGCCAGCTCACCACCGGGGGACGGGGCGCACACTGAAGCTTTCTTT.

This clonotype showed up just a few times. The gene calls are TRBV4-1 and TRBJ2-5; D is unresolved. This CDR3 contains 14 residues. Germline values: CDR1 MGHRA, CDR2 YSYEKL. Trimming removed 0 bases from V and 5 bases from J, with 10 bases in between. This CDR3 reads CASSQDSSSETQYF. The CDR3 DNA sequence: TGCGCCAGCAGCCAAGATTCCTCATCGGAGACCCAGTACTTC.

This clonotype occurred many times. The rearrangement joins TRBV7-2 to TRBJ2-1; no clear D. Trimming cost V 8 bases and J 4 bases, with 9 bases left between them. Germline CDR1 is SGHTA and CDR2 is FQGNSA. There are 12 residues in the CDR3. CDR3 residues: CASGWGYNEQFF. CDR3 in DNA: TGTGCCAGCGGTTGGGGATACAATGAGCAGTTCTTC. Looking up the rest from reference TRBV7-2 and TRBJ2-1 gives the full variable domain: GAGVSQSPSNKVTEKGKDVELRCDPISGHTALYWYRQSLGQGLEFLIYFQGNSAPDKSGLPSDRFSAERTGGSVSTLTIQRTQQEDSAVYLCASGWGYNEQFFGPGTRLTVL.

To note about this clonotype: A clone one base away is much larger, so this may be a read error. The chain links TRBV12-3 or TRBV12-4 to TRBJ2-1; D is ambiguous. CDR3 length: 15 amino acids. The CDR3 is CASSLFSRSYSEQFF. CDR3 nucleotides: TGTGCCAGCAGTTTATTCTCACGAAGCTACAGTGAGCAGTTCTTC.

The V call is TRBV10-3, the J call TRBJ2-3, with D unclear. The CDR3 runs to 14 residues. Trimming left V 2 bases short and J 2 bases short, with 8 bases between. Germline loops: CDR1 ENHRY, CDR2 SYGVKD. The chain's CDR3 is CAISEPRNTDTQYF. The CDR3 DNA is TGTGCCATCAGTGAGCCCCGAAACACAGATACGCAGTATTTT.

The rearrangement joins TRBV11-1 to TRBJ2-7, with D unresolved. The CDR3 length is 14 residues. Trimming took 2 bases from V and 0 from J, leaving 8 bases between them. From germline, CDR1 is SGHAT and CDR2 FQDESV (reference sequence). CDR3 amino acids: CASSLTIGSYEQYF. CDR3 nucleotides: TGTGCCAGCAGCTTAACTATTGGCTCCTACGAGCAGTACTTC.

This clonotype was seen only a few times. This chain uses TRBV5-6 with TRBJ2-1, with 7 bases matching TRBD1. Trimming at V came to 1 base and at J to 10 bases, leaving 8 bases not matched to a gene. Germline-derived CDR1 and CDR2 are SGHDT and YYEEEE. CDR3 size: 14 residues. CDR3 in DNA: TGTGCCAGCAGCTTGTTAGACAGGGTCGGCGAGCAGTTCTTC. It specifies CASSLLDRVGEQFF.

This clonotype was counted ten times or more. This rearrangement joins TRBV7-2 to TRBJ2-5; TRBD2 agrees at 9 bases. V was pared by 5 bases and J by 5 bases, with 9 bases of the junction left unmatched. The CDR3 has 15 residues. The V gene's germline CDR1 is SGHTA and CDR2 FQGNSA. The CDR3: CASSGGSGSLETQYF. DNA of the CDR3: TGTGCCAGCAGCGGGGGTAGCGGGAGTCTCGAGACCCAGTACTTC.

This chain joins TRBV4-3 and TRBJ2-2; maybe TRBD1 (6 bases). Germline V lookup: CDR1 LGHNA, CDR2 YSLEER. Trimming stripped 4 bases from V and 5 bases from J, with 14 bases between. CDR3 length: 15 residues. The CDR3, as DNA: TGCGCCAGCAGCCCGGGGACACTCGGGACCGGGGAGCTGTTTTTT. This translates into CASSPGTLGTGELFF.

This clonotype was detected many times. The chain's CDR3 is CAITRLAGNNEQFF. CDR3 sequence (DNA): TGTGCCATCACCCGACTAGCGGGGAACAATGAGCAGTTCTTC. The chain combines TRBV10-3 with TRBJ2-1; 11 bases match TRBD2. The CDR3 is 14 residues long. The J segment lost 5 bases and the V segment lost 7 bases, leaving 4 bases of the junction unmatched. Germline CDR1 ENHRY, CDR2 SYGVKD.

This clonotype has only a few counts. The rearrangement joins TRBV29-1 to TRBJ2-3, with 7 positions matching TRBD1. The CDR3 sequence is 11 residues long. Germline V gives CDR1 SQVTM, CDR2 ANQGSEA. Unmatched junction bases numbered 4, after V lost 7 bases and J lost 6 bases. The CDR3 is CSGLTGDTQYF. DNA for the CDR3: TGCAGCGGCCTGACAGGGGATACGCAGTATTTT.

The CDR3, as DNA: TGCAGTGCTAGAGATCAACGGGGCGGGGGCACTGAAGCTTTCTTT. Translated: CSARDQRGGGTEAFF. The chain is built from TRBV20-1 and TRBJ1-1, with D possibly matching TRBD1 (5 bases). This CDR3 is 15 amino acids long. V lost 0 bases and J lost 4, with 15 bases in between. Germline-derived CDR1 and CDR2 are DFQATT and SNEGSKA (reference sequence).

This clonotype was observed a few times. This chain links TRBV5-1 with TRBJ2-1, with 10 bases that match TRBD2. CDR3 length: 17 residues. After removal of 0 bases from V and 4 bases from J, the junction contained 7 bases not matched to a gene. Germline-derived CDR1 and CDR2 are SGHRS and YFSETQ. The CDR3 is CASSLASSGSRYNEQFF. DNA of the CDR3: TGCGCCAGCAGCTTGGCGTCTAGCGGGAGCCGGTACAATGAGCAGTTCTTC.

This chain uses TRBV29-1 with TRBJ2-1; D is perhaps TRBD2 (5 bases). Germline values: CDR1 SQVTM, CDR2 ANQGSEA. Trimming took 2 bases from V and 4 from J, leaving 15 bases between them. The CDR3 is 15 residues long. As DNA, the CDR3 is TGCAGCGTTGAATTTTTTAGCGAACTATACAATGAGCAGTTCTTC. This encodes CSVEFFSELYNEQFF.